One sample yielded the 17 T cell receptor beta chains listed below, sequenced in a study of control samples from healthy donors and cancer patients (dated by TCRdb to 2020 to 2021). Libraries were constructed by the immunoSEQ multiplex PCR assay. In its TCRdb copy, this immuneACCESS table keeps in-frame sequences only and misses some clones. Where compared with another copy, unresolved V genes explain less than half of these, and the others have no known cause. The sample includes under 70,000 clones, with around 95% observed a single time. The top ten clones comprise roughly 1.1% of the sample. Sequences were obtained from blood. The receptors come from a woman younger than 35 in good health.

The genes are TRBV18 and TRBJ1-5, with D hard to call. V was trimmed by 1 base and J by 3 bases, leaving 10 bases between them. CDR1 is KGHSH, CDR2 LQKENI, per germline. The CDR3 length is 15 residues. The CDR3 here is CASSPLNGPNQPQHF. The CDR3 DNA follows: TGTGCCAGCTCACCACTTAACGGGCCCAATCAGCCCCAGCATTTT.

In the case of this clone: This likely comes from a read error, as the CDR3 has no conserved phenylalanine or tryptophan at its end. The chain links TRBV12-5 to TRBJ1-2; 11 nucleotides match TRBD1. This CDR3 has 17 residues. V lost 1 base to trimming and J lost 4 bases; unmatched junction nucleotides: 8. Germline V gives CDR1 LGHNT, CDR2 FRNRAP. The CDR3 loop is CASGLGTGGAKVYGYTL. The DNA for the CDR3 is TGTGCTAGTGGTTTGGGGACAGGGGGCGCGAAGGTCTATGGCTACACCCTC.

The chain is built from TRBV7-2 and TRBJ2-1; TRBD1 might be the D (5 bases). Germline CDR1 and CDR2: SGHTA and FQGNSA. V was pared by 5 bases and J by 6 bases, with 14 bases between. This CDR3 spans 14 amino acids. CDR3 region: CASSQGASFNEQFF. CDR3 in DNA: TGTGCCAGCAGCCAAGGGGCCAGTTTCAATGAGCAGTTCTTC.

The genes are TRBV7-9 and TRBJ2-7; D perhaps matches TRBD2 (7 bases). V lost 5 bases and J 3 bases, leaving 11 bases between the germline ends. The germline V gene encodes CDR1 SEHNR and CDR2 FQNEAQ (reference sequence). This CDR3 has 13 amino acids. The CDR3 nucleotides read TGTGCCAGCAGCCCGCGGGGGCTCTACGAGCAGTACTTC. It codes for CASSPRGLYEQYF.

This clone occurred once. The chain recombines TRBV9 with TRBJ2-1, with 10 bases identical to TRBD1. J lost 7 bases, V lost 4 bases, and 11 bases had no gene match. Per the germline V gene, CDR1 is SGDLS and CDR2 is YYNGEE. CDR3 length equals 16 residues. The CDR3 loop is CASSSQTGTGVNEQFF. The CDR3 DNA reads TGTGCCAGCAGCAGCCAGACCGGGACAGGGGTGAATGAGCAGTTCTTC.

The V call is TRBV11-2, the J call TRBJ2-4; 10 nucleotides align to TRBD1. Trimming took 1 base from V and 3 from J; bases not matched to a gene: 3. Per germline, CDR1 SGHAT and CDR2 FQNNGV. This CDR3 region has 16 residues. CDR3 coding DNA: TGTGCCAGCAGCTTAGCCGGACAGGGGGTCAAAAACATTCAGTACTTC. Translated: CASSLAGQGVKNIQYF.

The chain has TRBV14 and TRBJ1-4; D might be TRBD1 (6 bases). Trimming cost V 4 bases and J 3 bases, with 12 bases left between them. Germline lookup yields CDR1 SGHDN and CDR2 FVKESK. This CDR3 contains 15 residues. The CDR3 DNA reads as TGTGCCAGCAGCCGGCAGGGGAGGGCTAATGAAAAACTGTTTTTT. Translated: CASSRQGRANEKLFF.

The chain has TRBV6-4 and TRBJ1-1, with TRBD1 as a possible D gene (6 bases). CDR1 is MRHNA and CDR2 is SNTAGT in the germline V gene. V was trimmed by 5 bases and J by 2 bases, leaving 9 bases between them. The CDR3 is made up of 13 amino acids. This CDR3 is CASSRDTNTEAFF. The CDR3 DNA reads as TGTGCCAGCAGTCGGGACACCAACACTGAAGCTTTCTTT.

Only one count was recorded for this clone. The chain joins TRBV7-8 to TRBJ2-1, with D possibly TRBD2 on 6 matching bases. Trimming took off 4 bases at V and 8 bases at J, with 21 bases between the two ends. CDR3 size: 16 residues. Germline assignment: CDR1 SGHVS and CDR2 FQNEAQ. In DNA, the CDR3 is TGTGCCAGCAGCTACCCCTGGGGTACTAGCCCGGATGAGCAGTTCTTC. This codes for CASSYPWGTSPDEQFF.

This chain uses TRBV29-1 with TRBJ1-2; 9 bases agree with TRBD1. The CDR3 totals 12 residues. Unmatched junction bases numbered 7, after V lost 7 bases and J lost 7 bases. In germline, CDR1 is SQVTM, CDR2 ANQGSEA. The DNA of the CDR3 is TGCAGCGCCCTACAGGGGGCGATTGGCTACACCTTC. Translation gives CSALQGAIGYTF.

The CDR3 spells CASSLSKGNQPQHF. The CDR3, as DNA: TGTGCCAGCAGCTTATCGAAGGGGAACCAGCCCCAGCATTTT. The J gene is TRBJ1-5, the V gene TRBV7-8; D is perhaps TRBD1 (5 bases). CDR1 is SGHVS, CDR2 FQNEAQ, per germline. Trimming stripped 2 bases from V and 7 bases from J, with 12 bases between. The CDR3 loop spans 14 amino acids.

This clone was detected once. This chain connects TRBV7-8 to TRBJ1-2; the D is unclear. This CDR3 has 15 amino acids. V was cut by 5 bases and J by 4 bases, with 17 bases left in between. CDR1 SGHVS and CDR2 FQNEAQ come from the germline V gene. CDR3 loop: CASSTDGKSGYGYTF. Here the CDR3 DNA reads TGTGCCAGCAGCACCGACGGTAAATCGGGCTATGGCTACACCTTC.

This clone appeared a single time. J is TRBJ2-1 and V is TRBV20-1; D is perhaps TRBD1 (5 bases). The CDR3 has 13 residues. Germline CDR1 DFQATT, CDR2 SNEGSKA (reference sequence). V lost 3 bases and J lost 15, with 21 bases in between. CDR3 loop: CSASIPSSGRRFF. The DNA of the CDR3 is TGCAGTGCTAGTATTCCCTCCTCAGGGCGGCGGTTCTTC.

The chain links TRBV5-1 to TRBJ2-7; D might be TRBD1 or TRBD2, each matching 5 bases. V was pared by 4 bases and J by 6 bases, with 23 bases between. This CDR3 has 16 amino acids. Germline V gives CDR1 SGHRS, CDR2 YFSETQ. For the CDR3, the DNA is TGCGCCAGCAGCGGGCTAGCTGGGACCTCCTCAATCGAGCAGTACTTC. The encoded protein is CASSGLAGTSSIEQYF.

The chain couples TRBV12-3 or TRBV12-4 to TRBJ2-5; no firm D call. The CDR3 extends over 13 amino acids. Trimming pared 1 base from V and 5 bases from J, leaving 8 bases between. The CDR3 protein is CASSLGGVETQYF. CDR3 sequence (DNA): TGTGCCAGCAGTTTAGGGGGTGTGGAGACCCAGTACTTC.

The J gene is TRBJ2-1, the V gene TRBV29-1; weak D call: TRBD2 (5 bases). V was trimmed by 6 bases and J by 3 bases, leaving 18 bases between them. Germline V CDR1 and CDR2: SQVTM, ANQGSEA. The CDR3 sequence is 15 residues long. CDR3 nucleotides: TGCAGCGTCGTGAACCCCGGGGTTGACTACAATGAGCAGTTCTTC. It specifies CSVVNPGVDYNEQFF.

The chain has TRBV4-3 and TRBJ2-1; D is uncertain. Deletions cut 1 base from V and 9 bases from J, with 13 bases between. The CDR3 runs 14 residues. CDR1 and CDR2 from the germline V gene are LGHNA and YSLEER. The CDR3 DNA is TGCGCCAGCAGCCAAGGGTCATCGTCGATTGAGCAGTTCTTC. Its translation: CASSQGSSSIEQFF.